This T cell receptor (beta chain) was found in a study of chemoradiotherapy in HPV16-positive cancers. Study-level information: Candidate HPV-specific clones and shared TCR motifs came from two HPV16-positive patients. Study-wide results and caveats: HPV-responsive T-cell expansion during chemoradiotherapy was linked to improved recurrence-free survival in HPV16-positive patients. Candidate HPV-specific clones and E7-related TCR motifs grew in tumor during treatment.

Repertoires were sampled repeatedly during chemoradiotherapy. The method was immunoSEQ multiplex PCR; TCRdb's version includes in-frame clones alone and lacks a portion of them. The data contain about 30,000 clones, roughly 82% of them singletons. The germline CDR1 and CDR2 sequences are SQVTM and ANQGSEA. The CDR3 spans 11 residues. The V and J ends lost 0 bases and 11 bases respectively, with 11 bases between them. A note on this clone: Its target is not known.

Specimen: blood, collected from a patient who underwent chemoradiotherapy. The sequence was obtained from a human donor with HPV-associated anogenital cancer. This chain uses TRBV29-1 with TRBJ2-7, with unresolved D. The CDR3 coding sequence is TGCAGCGTTGAAGATCAGAGAAGTGAGTACTTC. It translates to CSVEDQRSEYF.